This T cell receptor (beta chain) was retrieved from a study of blood T cell repertoires in COVID-19. Study-wide context: The United States, Italy and Spain supplied acute and convalescent COVID-19 samples. PBMCs, B-cell-depleted T cells, or T cells provided the cDNA or gDNA that made up the material.

The V end was cut by 4 bases, the J end by 4 bases, with 14 bases between. Looked up from germline, CDR1 is SGHRS and CDR2 is YFSETQ. The CDR3 has 14 amino acids. Seattle researchers signed up patients amid active infection and tracked them longitudinally. Original methodology: Estimation of nucleated cell counts relied on the amplification of reference gene primers. The data were produced by immunoSEQ multiplex PCR, yet TCRdb's version contains in-frame clones alone and is incomplete. V and J calls and clone size are those listed in that table; D and trimming were worked out from the DNA. The table has some 300,000 clones, 85% to 90% seen once.

Sequenced input: peripheral blood. V and J are TRBV5-1 and TRBJ1-2, with D maybe TRBD1 (5 bases). The sequence derives from a woman aged 35 to 49 with COVID-19, enrolled during active disease. The CDR3 coding sequence is TGCGCCAGCAGCACTACCGGACAACGCTATGGCTACACCTTC. Protein product: CASSTTGQRYGYTF.